A single T cell receptor beta chain is shown here with its context. This clone has more than one count but fewer than ten. Its antigen target is currently unknown. Base qualities were left out, and no much larger clone turns up one base away. These data come from a study of blood T cell repertoires in COVID-19 (dated by TCRdb to about 2020). Looking at the study overall: Samples covering the acute and convalescent phases of COVID-19 were provided by collaborators in the United States, Italy and Spain. Nearly every sample came with metadata listing a de-identified subject ID, COVID-19 status, age in years and sex. The material from the prospective study consisted of cDNA or gDNA derived from T cells, B-cell-depleted T cells, or PBMCs. A freely available public database, intended as a resource for researchers studying the immune response to SARS-CoV-2, is where the repertoires were released. Subjects who had been exposed to COVID-19, were actively infected with it, or had recovered from it provided the deeply sampled blood TCRbeta repertoires that made up the dataset. Where available, HLA class I and class II types were taken from metadata supplied by the sample provider and were not determined by assay-based typing. The samples were drawn from the first 160 participants of the ongoing ImmuneRACE study and from over 950 subjects provided by 6 global collaborators. Broad study findings and their caveats: Clinical and demographic metadata were provided uncurated, with the amount varying by source and participant.

A distance of 17 bases separates the germline ends of V and J, which lose 1 base and 2 bases respectively. From the cysteine up to the phenylalanine, the CDR3 has a length of 17 residues. The kept DNA is CDR3 alone, 51 bases in frame from the first base. CDR1 MDHEN and CDR2 SYDVKM were looked up in the germline V gene. Whole blood was collected in K2EDTA tubes by collaborating institutions according to the institutions' own protocols. For TCRbeta analysis, collaborators shipped samples in one of three forms: frozen whole blood, isolated PBMCs, or DNA extracted from either of those sample types. The immunoSEQ Assay, a bias-controlled multiplex PCR, was used to amplify TCRbeta CDR3 regions from genomic DNA. In the authors' own workflow: The number of nucleated cells in each sample was estimated by amplification of reference gene primers within the assay. To quantify the absolute abundance of each unique TCRbeta CDR3 rearrangement, sequence reads were collapsed and filtered. Productive Simpson clonality was computed per sample as the square root of Simpson's diversity index over productive rearrangements. TCRdb mirrors the immuneACCESS table, restricted to in-frame sequences. Some clones are absent from its copies; in checked studies, under half trace to an unresolved V gene, and the reason for the others is unknown. The V and J calls and clone size come from that table; D and trimming were worked out from the DNA. This sample is represented by about 280,000 clones; approximately 86% of them were singletons. The top ten constitute roughly 8.5% of the sample.

The sequence was collected from a man aged 35 to 55 with active or convalescent COVID-19. The sequenced sample was peripheral blood. This chain is built from TRBV28 and TRBJ1-2; matching of 6 bases hints at TRBD1 as the D gene. CDR3 reads: CASSLSSQGQKNYGYTF. The sequenced DNA: TGTGCCAGCAGTTTATCGTCCCAAGGACAGAAAAACTATGGCTACACCTTC.